What follows are 30 T cell receptor beta chains derived from one specimen sequenced in a study of patients and donors after allogeneic stem cell transplantation. TCRdb re-analysed the RT-PCR reads in MiXCR, keeping a single row per CDR3 protein. The top ten clones hold 7.2% of a sample with hundreds of thousands of distinct CDR3 sequences, 16% of them seen once. Material: blood, either unsorted or a sorted T cell fraction (not recorded which). The receptors come from a human donor who was either an allogeneic HSCT recipient or a stem cell or donor lymphocyte infusion donor (not recorded which). It is not recorded whose cells these are; they may come from a transplant donor.

The CDR3 nucleotides read TGTGCCAGCAGCCCTAGACAGGGGAGCGGTGGCTACACCTTC. It codes for CASSPRQGSGGYTF. The V gene is TRBV5-8, the J gene TRBJ1-2, with TRBD1 matching 8 bases. Germline lookup yields CDR1 SGHTS and CDR2 YDEGEE. The length of the CDR3 is 14 residues. Losses at the gene ends were 4 bases for V and 7 bases for J; bases not matched to a gene: 9.

J is TRBJ2-5 and V is TRBV2, with D tentatively TRBD1 (6 bases). CDR3 size: 15 residues. Germline CDR1 reads SNHLY; CDR2 reads FYNNEI. The V end lost 6 bases, the J end lost 2 bases, and 16 bases lay between the germline ends. The CDR3 protein is CASRARDTTQETQYF. DNA for the CDR3: TGTGCCAGCAGGGCTCGGGACACTACACAAGAGACCCAGTACTTC.

V usage is TRBV11-2 and J usage is TRBJ2-2, with 10 positions matching TRBD2. CDR1 SGHAT and CDR2 FQNNGV come from the germline V gene. There are 17 residues in the CDR3. Losses at the gene ends were 0 bases for V and 6 bases for J; bases not matched to a gene: 7. CDR3 sequence: CASSLDRWLAGAGELFF. DNA for the CDR3: TGTGCCAGCAGCTTAGATCGTTGGCTAGCGGGAGCCGGGGAGCTGTTTTTT.

V and J are TRBV25-1 and TRBJ2-1, with D tentatively TRBD2 (7 bases). CDR1 MGHDK and CDR2 SYGVNS come from the germline V gene. Trimming cost V 0 bases and J 0 bases, with 24 bases left between them. The CDR3 is 21 residues long. The CDR3 DNA reads as TGTGCCAGCAGTGAATATAGGGGGGGGGCCTTACTACCGAGCTCCTACAATGAGCAGTTCTTC. Protein product: CASSEYRGGALLPSSYNEQFF.

A remark on this clonotype: This may come from a read error, since a much larger clone is one base off. The chain uses TRBV5-1 and TRBJ1-1; D is uncertain. The V gene's germline CDR1 is SGHRS and CDR2 YFSETQ. This CDR3 has 15 residues. In DNA form, the CDR3 reads TGCGCCAGCAGCCCCCGACCGATCGTGAACGCTGAAGCTTTCTTT. Translation gives CASSPRPIVNAEAFF.

The chain couples TRBV2 to TRBJ2-7; TRBD1 is a possible D gene (8 bases). Looked up from germline, CDR1 is SNHLY and CDR2 is FYNNEI. The CDR3 extends over 14 amino acids. Trimming took off 8 bases at V and 4 bases at J, with 18 bases between the two ends. The CDR3 loop reads CASGPGQGGYEQYF. The CDR3 DNA sequence: TGTGCCAGCGGACCTGGACAGGGAGGGTACGAGCAGTACTTC.

This clonotype was detected only a few times. The chain employs TRBV15 and TRBJ2-2; D not resolved. The ends were cut back, 3 bases at V and 1 base at J, with 15 bases in the middle. The V gene's germline CDR1 is LNHNV and CDR2 YYDKDF (reference sequence). CDR3 length equals 17 residues. The DNA of the CDR3 is TGTGCCACCAGCAGCCCCCCCGGGCCTCGGAACACCGGGGAGCTGTTTTTT. Translated: CATSSPPGPRNTGELFF.

The chain uses TRBV10-3 and TRBJ2-1, with TRBD1 matching over 9 bases. CDR1 and CDR2 from the germline V gene are ENHRY and SYGVKD. The CDR3 contains 16 residues. The V and J ends lost 9 bases and 7 bases, in that order; junction bases with no gene match: 16. The CDR3 nucleotides read TGTGCCATTGGAGGGAGGGCCCGGGACAGGGCTAATGAGCAGTTCTTC. Residues: CAIGGRARDRANEQFF.

This clonotype was recorded a few times. The J gene is TRBJ2-2, the V gene TRBV20-1, with TRBD1 matching over 8 bases. This CDR3 has 15 residues. CDR1 is DFQATT, CDR2 SNEGSKA, per germline (reference sequence). The V segment lost 2 bases and the J segment 4 bases; nucleotides outside the gene matches: 6. This chain's CDR3 is CSARKRTGSTGELFF. CDR3 nucleotide sequence: TGCAGTGCTAGAAAGAGGACAGGGTCCACCGGGGAGCTGTTTTTT.

In DNA, the CDR3 is TGCAGTGCTAGAGAACAACCGGGGAAACTCTACGAGCAGTACTTC. This sequence encodes CSAREQPGKLYEQYF. This rearrangement joins TRBV20-1 to TRBJ2-7; D might be TRBD2 (5 bases). The V end was cut by 0 bases, the J end by 3 bases, with 15 bases between. Per germline, CDR1 DFQATT and CDR2 SNEGSKA (reference sequence). The CDR3 length is 15 residues.

The sample holds many counts of this clonotype. The chain uses TRBV5-1 and TRBJ2-1, with 11 bases lining up with TRBD2. Germline V gene sequence: CDR1 SGHRS, CDR2 YFSETQ. After removal of 2 bases from V and 6 bases from J, the junction contained 1 base not matched to a gene. The CDR3 contains 14 residues. This chain's CDR3 is CASSLLAGVNEQFF. The CDR3, as DNA: TGCGCCAGCAGCTTACTAGCGGGAGTCAATGAGCAGTTCTTC.

This chain joins TRBV12-3 or TRBV12-4 and TRBJ1-1; D possibly corresponds to TRBD1 (6 bases). V lost 5 bases and J lost 5, with 15 bases in between. CDR3 size: 14 residues. The CDR3 region has the DNA TGTGCCAGCAGTCCAATAAACAGGGTAACTGAAGCTTTCTTT. This gives the protein CASSPINRVTEAFF.

V and J are TRBV29-1 and TRBJ2-7; no reliable D call. V gave up 6 bases and J gave up 2 bases, with 8 bases separating them. CDR1 is SQVTM, CDR2 ANQGSEA, per germline. The CDR3 has 11 residues. The CDR3 here is CSVASPYEQYF. CDR3 nucleotides: TGCAGCGTGGCTTCCCCCTACGAGCAGTACTTC.

This clonotype was observed a handful of times. The CDR3 region is CASSPSPGVDTQYF. CDR3 in DNA: TGCGCCAGCAGCCCCAGCCCGGGGGTAGATACGCAGTATTTT. The chain links TRBV4-1 to TRBJ2-3, with a weak D call TRBD2 (6 bases). The CDR3 has 14 amino acids. V was pared by 4 bases and J by 5 bases, with 13 bases between. Per the germline V gene, CDR1 is MGHRA and CDR2 is YSYEKL.

This chain uses TRBV7-3 with TRBJ2-7; either TRBD1 or TRBD2 may fit D (5 bases each). Germline CDR1 and CDR2: SGHTA and FQGTGA. Trimming removed 3 bases at V and 0 bases at J, with 18 bases between. CDR3 length: 17 residues. CDR3 protein: CASSFNLIRDLSYEQYF. The CDR3 DNA sequence: TGTGCCAGCAGCTTTAACCTTATCCGGGACCTCTCCTACGAGCAGTACTTC.

This clonotype was counted many times. V is TRBV7-6 and J is TRBJ2-1; 11 bases map to TRBD2. Per germline, CDR1 SGHVS and CDR2 FNYEAQ. J lost 8 bases, V lost 1 base, and 7 bases had no gene match. The CDR3 consists of 16 residues. CDR3 in DNA: TGTGCCAGCAGCTTAGTCTCTACTAGCGGGAGCCATGAGCAGTTCTTC. Translating it yields CASSLVSTSGSHEQFF.

The genes are TRBV12-3 or TRBV12-4 and TRBJ2-1, with 13 bases that match TRBD2. The ends lost 6 bases at V and 2 bases at J; junction bases unmatched: 10. The CDR3 loop spans 18 amino acids. The CDR3 DNA is TGTGCCAGCAGGGCGACTAGCGGGGGGCTACTTACCTACAATGAGCAGTTCTTC. Translation: CASRATSGGLLTYNEQFF.

Only a few counts were recorded for this clonotype. The chain is built from TRBV2 and TRBJ2-5; unclear D gene. The CDR3 is 13 amino acids. Germline CDR1 is SNHLY and CDR2 is FYNNEI. Trimming left V 3 bases short and J 8 bases short, with 13 bases between. For the CDR3, the DNA is TGTGCCAGCAGTGACCCCGGCCGAAGAACCCAGTACTTC. Protein sequence: CASSDPGRRTQYF.

The chain links TRBV5-1 to TRBJ1-1; 10 bases agree with TRBD1. CDR3 length: 16 amino acids. The V segment lost 0 bases and the J segment 3 bases; nucleotides outside the gene matches: 5. Germline V CDR1 and CDR2: SGHRS, YFSETQ. CDR3 DNA sequence: TGCGCCAGCAGCTTGGGAACGGGACAGGGGTACACTGAAGCTTTCTTT. Protein product: CASSLGTGQGYTEAFF.

A few counts support this clonotype. The chain employs TRBV12-3 or TRBV12-4 and TRBJ1-5; 8 bases agree with TRBD1. CDR3 size: 16 residues. Trimming took 6 bases from V and 0 from J; bases not matched to a gene: 7. The CDR3 spells CASSPRTGNSNQPQHF. CDR3 DNA sequence: TGTGCCAGCAGCCCACGGACAGGGAATAGCAATCAGCCCCAGCATTTT.

In this sample, this clonotype turned up a few times. The chain couples TRBV7-8 to TRBJ2-3; possible D gene TRBD1, 6 bases. The CDR3 is 17 residues long. Trimming removed 5 bases at V and 0 bases at J, with 18 bases between. CDR1 and CDR2 (germline): SGHVS, FQNEAQ. In DNA form, the CDR3 reads TGTGCCAGCAGCCCCCCTGGGACAAGAACTAGCACAGATACGCAGTATTTT. Translation gives CASSPPGTRTSTDTQYF.

The sample holds many counts of this clonotype. The V call is TRBV4-1, the J call TRBJ2-5, with D uncertain. This CDR3 comprises 15 residues. V gave up 4 bases and J gave up 5 bases, with 17 bases separating them. Germline CDR1 reads MGHRA; CDR2 reads YSYEKL. In DNA, the CDR3 is TGCGCCAGCAGCCCCCGAGAGGTGATAAGGGAGACCCAGTACTTC. Translating gives CASSPREVIRETQYF.

A few counts support this clonotype. The V call is TRBV5-1, the J call TRBJ2-7, with a tentative D call TRBD1 (6 bases). Germline CDR1 is SGHRS and CDR2 is YFSETQ. The CDR3 totals 13 residues. V was shortened by 3 bases and J by 12 bases, with 19 bases between the two germline ends. The CDR3 is CASSSQGTNPGYF. CDR3 coding DNA: TGCGCCAGCAGCTCACAGGGAACTAACCCCGGGTACTTC.

This clonotype occurred a few times. The chain uses TRBV6-2 or TRBV6-3 and TRBJ2-3, with D perhaps TRBD2 (7 bases). The CDR3 extends over 17 amino acids. Germline loops: CDR1 MNHEY, CDR2 SVGEGT. V gave up 5 bases and J gave up 1 base, with 19 bases separating them. CDR3 bases: TGTGCCAGCAGTAGTCAACGGGGGGCGGTGGGCACAGATACGCAGTATTTT. Amino acids: CASSSQRGAVGTDTQYF.

This clonotype was detected only a few times. The chain links TRBV18 to TRBJ2-1, with D maybe TRBD1 (7 bases). The V gene's germline CDR1 is KGHSH and CDR2 LQKENI. The CDR3 length is 15 residues. V was cut by 3 bases and J by 9 bases, with 18 bases left in between. This chain's CDR3 is CASSPRDSPASEQFF. For the CDR3, the DNA is TGTGCCAGCTCACCGCGGGACAGCCCAGCGAGTGAGCAGTTCTTC.

This clonotype has just a few counts. V usage is TRBV21-1 and J usage is TRBJ2-3; TRBD2, the table's D call, was not compared with the DNA. TRBV21-1 is given as a pseudogene. The CDR3 is 13 residues long. The CDR3 is CASSPGGAGTQYF. For the CDR3, the DNA is TGTGCCAGCTCGCCCGGGGGGGCCGGTACGCAGTATTTT.

This clonotype occurred many times. This CDR3 is CASSFWGGGADTQYF. CDR3 coding DNA: TGTGCCAGCAGCTTCTGGGGCGGGGGGGCAGATACGCAGTATTTT. The rearrangement uses TRBV5-6 and TRBJ2-3; 9 nucleotides line up with TRBD2. The CDR3 has 15 residues. After removal of 2 bases from V and 4 bases from J, the junction contained 5 bases not matched to a gene. The germline V gene has CDR1 SGHDT and CDR2 YYEEEE.

This clonotype was detected ten times or more. This chain connects TRBV12-3 or TRBV12-4 to TRBJ2-1; D call uncertain. The length of the CDR3 is 12 residues. V shed 6 bases and J shed 6 bases, with 9 bases lying between them. The CDR3 region is CASSLALNEQFF. The DNA of the CDR3 is TGTGCCAGCAGCCTTGCACTCAATGAGCAGTTCTTC.

This clonotype has just a few counts. The rearrangement links TRBV6-4 to TRBJ1-2, with D perhaps TRBD1 (5 bases). The germline V gene encodes CDR1 MRHNA and CDR2 SNTAGT. V dropped 2 bases and J dropped 4 bases, with 14 bases sitting between them. The CDR3 runs to 15 residues. The CDR3 loop reads CASSDGQGSSYGYTF. In nucleotides, the CDR3 is TGTGCCAGCAGTGACGGGCAGGGAAGCAGCTATGGCTACACCTTC.

This clonotype was detected ten times or more. The chain is built from TRBV5-6 and TRBJ1-1, with D uncertain. Trimming cost V 0 bases and J 1 base, with 7 bases left between them. The CDR3 is 14 residues long. In germline, CDR1 is SGHDT, CDR2 YYEEEE. CDR3 loop: CASSLEGWNTEAFF. In DNA form, the CDR3 reads TGTGCCAGCAGCTTGGAGGGATGGAACACTGAAGCTTTCTTT.